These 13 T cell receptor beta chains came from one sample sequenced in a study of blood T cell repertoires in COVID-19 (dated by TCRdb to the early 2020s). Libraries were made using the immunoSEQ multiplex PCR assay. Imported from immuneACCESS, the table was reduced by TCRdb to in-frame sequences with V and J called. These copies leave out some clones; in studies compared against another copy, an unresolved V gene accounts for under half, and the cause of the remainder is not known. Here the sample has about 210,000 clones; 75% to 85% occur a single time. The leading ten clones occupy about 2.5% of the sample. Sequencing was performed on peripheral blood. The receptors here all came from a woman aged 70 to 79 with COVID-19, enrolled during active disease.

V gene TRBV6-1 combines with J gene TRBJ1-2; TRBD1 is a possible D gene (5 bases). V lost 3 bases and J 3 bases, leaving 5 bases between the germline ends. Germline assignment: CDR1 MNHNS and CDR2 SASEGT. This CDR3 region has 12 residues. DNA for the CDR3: TGTGCCAGCAGTGAGACAGACTATGGCTACACCTTC. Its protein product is CASSETDYGYTF.

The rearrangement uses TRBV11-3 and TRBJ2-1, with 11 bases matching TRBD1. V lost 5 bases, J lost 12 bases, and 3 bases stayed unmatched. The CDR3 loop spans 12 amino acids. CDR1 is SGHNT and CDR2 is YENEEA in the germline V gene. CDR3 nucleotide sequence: TGTGCCAGCAGCGGACAGGGGGCAGGGCAGTTCTTC. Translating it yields CASSGQGAGQFF.

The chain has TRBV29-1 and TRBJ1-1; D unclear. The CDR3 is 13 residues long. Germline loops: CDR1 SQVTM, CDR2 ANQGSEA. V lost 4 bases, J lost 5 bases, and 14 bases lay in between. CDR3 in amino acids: CSVAREDLTEAFF. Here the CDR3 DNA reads TGCAGCGTTGCTCGCGAGGATCTAACTGAAGCTTTCTTT.

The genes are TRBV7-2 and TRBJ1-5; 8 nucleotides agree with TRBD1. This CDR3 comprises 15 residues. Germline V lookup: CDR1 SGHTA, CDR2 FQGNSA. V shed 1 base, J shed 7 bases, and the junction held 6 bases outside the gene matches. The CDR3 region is CASSLGQGTGQPQHF. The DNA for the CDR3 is TGTGCCAGCAGCTTAGGACAGGGGACGGGGCAGCCCCAGCATTTT.

The CDR3 region has the DNA TGTGCCAGCAGCTTACAGGGATGGGGCTACGAGCAGTACTTC. It translates to CASSLQGWGYEQYF. The V call is TRBV25-1, the J call TRBJ2-7; D perhaps matches TRBD1 (6 bases). Deletions cut 6 bases from V and 3 bases from J, with 15 bases between. The CDR3 sequence is 14 residues long. Germline values: CDR1 MGHDK, CDR2 SYGVNS.

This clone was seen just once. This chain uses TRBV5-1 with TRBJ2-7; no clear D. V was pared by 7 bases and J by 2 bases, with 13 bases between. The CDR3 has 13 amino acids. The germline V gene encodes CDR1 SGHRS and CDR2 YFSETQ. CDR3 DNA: TGCGCCAGCTATGAAGCCGGAGCCTACGAGCAGTACTTC. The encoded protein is CASYEAGAYEQYF.

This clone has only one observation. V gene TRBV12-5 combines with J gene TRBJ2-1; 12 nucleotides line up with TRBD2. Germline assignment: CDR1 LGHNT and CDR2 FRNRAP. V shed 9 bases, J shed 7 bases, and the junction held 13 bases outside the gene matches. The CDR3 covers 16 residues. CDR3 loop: CARDPSGLAGGNEQFF. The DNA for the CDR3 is TGTGCTAGGGACCCCTCCGGTCTAGCGGGGGGGAATGAGCAGTTCTTC. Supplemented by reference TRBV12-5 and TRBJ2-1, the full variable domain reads DARVTQTPRHKVTEMGQEVTMRCQPILGHNTVFWYRQTMMQGLELLAYFRNRAPLDDSGMPKDRFSAEMPDATLATLKIQPSEPRDSAVYFCARDPSGLAGGNEQFFGPGTRLTVL.

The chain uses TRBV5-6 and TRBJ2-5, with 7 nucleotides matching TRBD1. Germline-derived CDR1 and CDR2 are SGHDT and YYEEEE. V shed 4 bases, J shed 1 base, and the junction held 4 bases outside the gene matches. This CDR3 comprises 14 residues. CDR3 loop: CASSENRGQETQYF. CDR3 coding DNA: TGTGCCAGCAGCGAGAACAGGGGCCAAGAGACCCAGTACTTC.

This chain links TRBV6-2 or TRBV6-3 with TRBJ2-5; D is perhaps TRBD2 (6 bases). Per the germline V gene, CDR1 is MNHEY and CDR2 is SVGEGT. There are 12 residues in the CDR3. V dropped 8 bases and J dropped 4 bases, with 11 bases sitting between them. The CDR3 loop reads CASCRLGETQYF. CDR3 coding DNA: TGTGCCAGCTGCCGACTAGGAGAGACCCAGTACTTC.

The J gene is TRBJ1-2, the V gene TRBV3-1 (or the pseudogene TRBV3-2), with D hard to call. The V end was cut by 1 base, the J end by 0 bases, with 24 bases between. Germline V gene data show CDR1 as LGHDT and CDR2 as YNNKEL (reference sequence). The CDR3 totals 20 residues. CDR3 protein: CASSQGTIGPGTFSNYGYTF. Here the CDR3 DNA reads TGTGCCAGCAGCCAAGGGACGATCGGGCCGGGAACGTTCTCTAACTATGGCTACACCTTC.

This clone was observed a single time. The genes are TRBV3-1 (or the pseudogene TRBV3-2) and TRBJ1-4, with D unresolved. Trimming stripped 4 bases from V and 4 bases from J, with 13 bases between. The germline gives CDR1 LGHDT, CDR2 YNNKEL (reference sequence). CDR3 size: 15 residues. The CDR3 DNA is TGTGCCAGCAGCCCCGGAAATGGGCTTAATGAAAAACTGTTTTTT. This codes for CASSPGNGLNEKLFF.

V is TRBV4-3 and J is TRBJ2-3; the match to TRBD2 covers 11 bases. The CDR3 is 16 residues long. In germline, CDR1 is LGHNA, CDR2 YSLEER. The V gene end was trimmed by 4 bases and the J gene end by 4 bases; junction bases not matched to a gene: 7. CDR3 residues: CASSLNSGGGSDTQYF. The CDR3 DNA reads TGCGCCAGCAGCCTCAATAGCGGGGGGGGATCAGATACGCAGTATTTT.

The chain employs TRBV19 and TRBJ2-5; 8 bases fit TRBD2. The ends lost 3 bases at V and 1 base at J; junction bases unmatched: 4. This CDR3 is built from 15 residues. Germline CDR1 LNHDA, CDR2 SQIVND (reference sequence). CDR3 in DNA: TGTGCCAGTAGTATCAGGGCGGGGGGCCAAGAGACCCAGTACTTC. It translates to CASSIRAGGQETQYF.